This TCR beta chain originates from a study of T cell changes during pregnancy in multiple sclerosis. Sequencing used immunoSEQ multiplex PCR; TCRdb keeps in-frame clones, though not all of them. The sample consists of roughly 77,000 clones, roughly 92% of them appearing once. Germline CDR1 reads MNHEY; CDR2 reads SMNVEV (reference sequence). V lost 0 bases, J lost 3 bases, and 11 bases lay in between. CDR3 length equals 15 residues. The sequencing used peripheral blood, collected in the second trimester of pregnancy. The clonotype comes from a female donor with multiple sclerosis, enrolled in a pregnancy study. This rearrangement joins TRBV27 to TRBJ1-1; D might be TRBD1 (5 bases). The CDR3 sequence: CASSLSEGFDTEAFF. The DNA of the CDR3 is TGTGCCAGCAGTTTATCGGAGGGGTTCGACACTGAAGCTTTCTTT.